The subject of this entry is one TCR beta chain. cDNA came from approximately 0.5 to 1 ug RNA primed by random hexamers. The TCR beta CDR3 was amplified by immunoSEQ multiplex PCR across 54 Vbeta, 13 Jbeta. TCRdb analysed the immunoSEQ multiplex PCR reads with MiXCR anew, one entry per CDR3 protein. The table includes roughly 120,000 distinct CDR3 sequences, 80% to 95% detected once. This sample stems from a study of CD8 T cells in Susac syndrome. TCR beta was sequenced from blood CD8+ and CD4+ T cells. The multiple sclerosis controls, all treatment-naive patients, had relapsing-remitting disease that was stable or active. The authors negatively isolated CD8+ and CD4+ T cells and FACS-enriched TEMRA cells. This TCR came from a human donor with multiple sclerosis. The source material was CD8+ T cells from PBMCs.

In DNA form, the CDR3 reads TGCAGTGCCCTAGACAGGGACTCCAAAAACATTCAGTACTTC. Translation: CSALDRDSKNIQYF. The chain employs TRBV20-1 and TRBJ2-4; maybe TRBD1 (7 bases). Trimming shortened V by 6 bases and J by 2 bases, and 14 bases separated the two germline ends. This CDR3 spans 14 amino acids. CDR1 and CDR2 (germline): DFQATT, SNEGSKA (reference sequence).